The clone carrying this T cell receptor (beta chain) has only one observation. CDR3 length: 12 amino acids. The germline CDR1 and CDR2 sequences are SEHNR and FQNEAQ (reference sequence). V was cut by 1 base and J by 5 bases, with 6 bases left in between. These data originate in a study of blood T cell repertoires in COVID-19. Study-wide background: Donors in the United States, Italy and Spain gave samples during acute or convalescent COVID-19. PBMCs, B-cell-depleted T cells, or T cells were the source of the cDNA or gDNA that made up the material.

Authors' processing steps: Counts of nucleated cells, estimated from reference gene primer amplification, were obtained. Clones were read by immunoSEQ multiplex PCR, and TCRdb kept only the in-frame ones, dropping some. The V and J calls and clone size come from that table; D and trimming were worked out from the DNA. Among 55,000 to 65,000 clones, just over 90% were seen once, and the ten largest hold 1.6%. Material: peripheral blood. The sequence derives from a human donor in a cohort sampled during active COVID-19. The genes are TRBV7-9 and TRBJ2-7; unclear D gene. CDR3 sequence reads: CASSLGGDEQYF. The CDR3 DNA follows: TGTGCCAGCAGCTTAGGTGGAGACGAGCAGTACTTC.